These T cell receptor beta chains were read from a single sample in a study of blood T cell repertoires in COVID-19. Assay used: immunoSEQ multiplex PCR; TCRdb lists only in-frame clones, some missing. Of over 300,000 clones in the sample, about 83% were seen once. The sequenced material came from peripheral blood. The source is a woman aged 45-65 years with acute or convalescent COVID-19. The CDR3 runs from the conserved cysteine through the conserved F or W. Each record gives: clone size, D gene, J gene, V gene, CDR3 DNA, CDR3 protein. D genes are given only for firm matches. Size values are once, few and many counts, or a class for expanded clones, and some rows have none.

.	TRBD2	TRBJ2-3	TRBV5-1	TGCGCCAGCCAACTCGGGACTAGCGGTCCGGGTACGCAGTATTTT	CASQLGTSGPGTQYF
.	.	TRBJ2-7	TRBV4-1	TGCGCCAGCAGCCAAGAATGGCAGGGAGGATACGAGCAGTACTTC	CASSQEWQGGYEQYF
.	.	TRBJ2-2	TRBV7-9	TGTGCCAGCAGCTACAGAGGCGGACAGACGAACACCGGGGAGCTGTTTTTT	CASSYRGGQTNTGELFF
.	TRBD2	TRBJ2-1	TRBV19	TGTGCCAGCCAACCACCCGGGACTAGCGGGGCGAATGAGCAGTTCTTC	CASQPPGTSGANEQFF
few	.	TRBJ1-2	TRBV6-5	TGTGCCAGCAGGACGACAAGTAACTATGGCTACACCTTC	CASRTTSNYGYTF
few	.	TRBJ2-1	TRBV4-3	TGCGCCAGCAGCCAAGATTGGGGGGTTGGCTCCTACAATGAGCAGTTCTTC	CASSQDWGVGSYNEQFF
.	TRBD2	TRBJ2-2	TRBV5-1	TGCGCCAGCAGCTTAACTAGCGGTGTAACGTTGGCCGGGGAGCTGTTTTTT	CASSLTSGVTLAGELFF
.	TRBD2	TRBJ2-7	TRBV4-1	TGCGCCAGCAGCCGGCTCGGGACTAGCGGCTACGAGCAGTACTTC	CASSRLGTSGYEQYF
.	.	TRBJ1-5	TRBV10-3	TGTGCCATCAGTGGGCAGGGGAATCAGCCCCAGCATTTT	CAISGQGNQPQHF
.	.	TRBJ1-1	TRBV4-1	TGCGCCAGCAGCCAAGATAAGGGGGAGGGAAGGAACACTGAAGCTTTCTTT	CASSQDKGEGRNTEAFF
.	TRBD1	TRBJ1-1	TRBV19	TGTGCCAGTAGTATCCGACAGGGCTCGAACACTGAAGCTTTCTTT	CASSIRQGSNTEAFF
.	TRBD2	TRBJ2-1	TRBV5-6	TGTGCCAGCAGCTTGGCTAGCGGGATCTATAATGAGCAGTTCTTC	CASSLASGIYNEQFF
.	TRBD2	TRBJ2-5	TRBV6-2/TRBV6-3	TGTGCCAGCAGTCAAGCCGGAGTAGCGGGAGTCGAGGGGACCCAGTACTTC	CASSQAGVAGVEGTQYF
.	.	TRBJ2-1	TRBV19	TGTGCCAGTAGACCGGACTCATACAATGAGCAGTTCTTC	CASRPDSYNEQFF
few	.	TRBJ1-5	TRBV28	TGTGCCAGCAGTTTACCTAGGGGTACCAATCAGCCCCAGCATTTT	CASSLPRGTNQPQHF
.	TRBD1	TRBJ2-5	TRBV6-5	TGTGCCAGCACGACAGGGGGCCCAGAGACCCAGTACTTC	CASTTGGPETQYF
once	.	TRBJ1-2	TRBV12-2	TGTGCAAGTCGCTTACCCGGCCGATTGACTTATGGCTACACCTTC	CASRLPGRLTYGYTF
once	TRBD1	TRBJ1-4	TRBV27	TGTGCCAGCAGAGCATCAGGGGGCGCGGTTAATGAAAAACTGTTTTTT	CASRASGGAVNEKLFF
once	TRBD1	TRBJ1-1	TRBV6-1	TGTGCCAGCAGTGACCCGACAGGGATGGGCACTGAAGCTTTCTTT	CASSDPTGMGTEAFF
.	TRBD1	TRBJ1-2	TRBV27	TGTGCCAGTTCCACCTTAACAGGGGGCGAGGGATTTTTC	CASSTLTGGEGFF
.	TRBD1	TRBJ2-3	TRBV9	TGTGCCAGCAGCGCCCGGGACAGGGGGCATTTTACGCAGTATTTT	CASSARDRGHFTQYF
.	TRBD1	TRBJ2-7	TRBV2	TGTGCCAGCACCTCTCCCGGGACAGGGGGCCACGAGCAGTACTTC	CASTSPGTGGHEQYF
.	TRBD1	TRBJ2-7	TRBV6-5	TGTGCCAGCAGTTTCTACAGGGGAGCCTACGAGCAGTACTTC	CASSFYRGAYEQYF
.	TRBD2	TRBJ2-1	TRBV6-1	TGTGCCAGCAGTGAAGGAACTAGCGGGAGGGATGAGCAGTTCTTC	CASSEGTSGRDEQFF
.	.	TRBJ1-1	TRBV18	TGTGCCAGCTCACCCTACCTGCGGGACACTGAAGCTTTCTTT	CASSPYLRDTEAFF
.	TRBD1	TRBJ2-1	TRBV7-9	TGTGCCAGCAGCTTCTACAGGGGGCGCGAATTATCCTACAATGAGCAGTTCTTC	CASSFYRGRELSYNEQFF
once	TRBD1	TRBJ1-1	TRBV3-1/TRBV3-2	TGTGCCAGCAGGAATGGGGACAGGGCCCCTGGGGAAGCTTTCTTT	CASRNGDRAPGEAFF
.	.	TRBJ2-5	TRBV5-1	TGCGCCAGCAGCTTTTTGGCAGGGCGCCAAGAGACCCAGTACTTC	CASSFLAGRQETQYF
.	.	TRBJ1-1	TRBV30	TGTGCCCTCACCGCGGGGTGGACTGAAGCTTTCTTT	CALTAGWTEAFF
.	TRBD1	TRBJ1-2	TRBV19	TGTGCCAGTAGCCGGGGACAGGGGATTTATGGCTACACCTTC	CASSRGQGIYGYTF
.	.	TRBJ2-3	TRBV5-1	TGCGCCAGCAGCTTGGTTGAGGGAGGTACAGATACGCAGTATTTT	CASSLVEGGTDTQYF
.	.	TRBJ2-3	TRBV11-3	TGTGCCAGCCGGCGGACTAGCACAGATACGCAGTATTTT	CASRRTSTDTQYF